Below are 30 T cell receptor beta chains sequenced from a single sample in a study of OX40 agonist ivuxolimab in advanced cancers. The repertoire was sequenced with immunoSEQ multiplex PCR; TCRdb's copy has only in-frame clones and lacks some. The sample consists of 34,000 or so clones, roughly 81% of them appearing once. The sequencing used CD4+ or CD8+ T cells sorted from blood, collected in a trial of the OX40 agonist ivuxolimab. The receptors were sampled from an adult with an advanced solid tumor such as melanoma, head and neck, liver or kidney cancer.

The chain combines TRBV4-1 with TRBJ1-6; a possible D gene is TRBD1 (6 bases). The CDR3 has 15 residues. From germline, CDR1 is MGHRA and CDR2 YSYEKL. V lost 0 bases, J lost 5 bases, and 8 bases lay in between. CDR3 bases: TGCGCCAGCAGCCAAGACGAGGGGGATAATTCACCCCTCCACTTT. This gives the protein CASSQDEGDNSPLHF.

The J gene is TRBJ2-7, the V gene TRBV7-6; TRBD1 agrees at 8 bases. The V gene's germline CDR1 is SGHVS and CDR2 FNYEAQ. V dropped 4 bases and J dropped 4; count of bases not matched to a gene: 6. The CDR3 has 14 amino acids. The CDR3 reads CASSYRQGFYEQYF. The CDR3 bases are TGTGCCAGCAGCTACAGACAGGGGTTTTACGAGCAGTACTTC.

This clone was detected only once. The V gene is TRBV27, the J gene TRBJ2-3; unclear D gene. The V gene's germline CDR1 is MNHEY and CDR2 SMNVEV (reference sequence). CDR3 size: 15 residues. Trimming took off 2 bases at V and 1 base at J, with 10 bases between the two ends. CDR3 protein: CASSLGSYGTDTQYF. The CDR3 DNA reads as TGTGCCAGCAGTTTAGGTTCATACGGCACAGATACGCAGTATTTT.

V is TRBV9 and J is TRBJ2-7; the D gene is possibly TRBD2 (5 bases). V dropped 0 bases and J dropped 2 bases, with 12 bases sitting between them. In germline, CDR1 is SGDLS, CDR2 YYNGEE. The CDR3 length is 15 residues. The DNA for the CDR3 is TGTGCCAGCAGCGTAGGGGCGGGCGAGGCCTACGAGCAGTACTTC. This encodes CASSVGAGEAYEQYF. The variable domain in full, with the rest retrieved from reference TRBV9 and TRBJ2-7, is DSGVTQTPKHLITATGQRVTLRCSPRSGDLSVYWYQQSLDQGLQFLIQYYNGEERAKGNILERFSAQQFPDLHSELNLSSLELGDSALYFCASSVGAGEAYEQYFGPGTRLTVT.

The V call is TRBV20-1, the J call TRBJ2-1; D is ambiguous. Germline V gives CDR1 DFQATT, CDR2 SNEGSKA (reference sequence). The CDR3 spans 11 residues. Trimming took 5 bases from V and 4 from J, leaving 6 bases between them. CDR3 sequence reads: CSADSYNEQFF. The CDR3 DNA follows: TGCAGTGCTGACTCGTACAATGAGCAGTTCTTC.

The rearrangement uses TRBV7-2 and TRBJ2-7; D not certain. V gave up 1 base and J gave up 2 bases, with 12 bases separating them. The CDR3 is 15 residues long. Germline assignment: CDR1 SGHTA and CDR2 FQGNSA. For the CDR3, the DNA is TGTGCCAGCAGCTTAGAACTGGGTAGCACCTACGAGCAGTACTTC. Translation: CASSLELGSTYEQYF.

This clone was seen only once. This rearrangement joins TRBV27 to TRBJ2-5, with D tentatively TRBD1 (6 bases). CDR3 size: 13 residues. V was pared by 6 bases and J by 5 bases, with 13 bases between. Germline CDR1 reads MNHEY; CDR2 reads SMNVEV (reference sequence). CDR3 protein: CASRRQAPETQYF. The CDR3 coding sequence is TGTGCCAGCAGAAGACAGGCCCCGGAGACCCAGTACTTC.

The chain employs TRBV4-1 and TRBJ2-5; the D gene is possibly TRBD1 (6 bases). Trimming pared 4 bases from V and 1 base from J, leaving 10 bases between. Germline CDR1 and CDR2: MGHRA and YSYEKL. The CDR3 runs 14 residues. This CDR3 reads CASSRQAIQETQYF. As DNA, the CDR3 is TGCGCCAGCAGCCGACAGGCTATCCAAGAGACCCAGTACTTC.

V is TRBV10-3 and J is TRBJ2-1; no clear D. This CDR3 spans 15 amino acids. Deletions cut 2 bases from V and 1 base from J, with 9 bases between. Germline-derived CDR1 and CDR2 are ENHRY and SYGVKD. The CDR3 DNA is TGTGCCATCAGTGAGGGAGACACTTCCTACAATGAGCAGTTCTTC. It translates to CAISEGDTSYNEQFF.

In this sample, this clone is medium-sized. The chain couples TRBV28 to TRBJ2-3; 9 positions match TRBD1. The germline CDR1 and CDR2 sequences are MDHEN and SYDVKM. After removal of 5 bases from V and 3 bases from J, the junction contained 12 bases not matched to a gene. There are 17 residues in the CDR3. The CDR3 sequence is CASSPHTPGQGTDTQYF. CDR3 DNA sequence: TGTGCCAGCAGTCCCCATACACCGGGACAGGGTACAGATACGCAGTATTTT.

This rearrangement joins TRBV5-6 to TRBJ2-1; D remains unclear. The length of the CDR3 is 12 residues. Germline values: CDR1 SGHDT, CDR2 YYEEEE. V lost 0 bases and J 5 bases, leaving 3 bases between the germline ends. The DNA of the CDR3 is TGTGCCAGCAGCTTGGAGGACAATGAGCAGTTCTTC. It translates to CASSLEDNEQFF.

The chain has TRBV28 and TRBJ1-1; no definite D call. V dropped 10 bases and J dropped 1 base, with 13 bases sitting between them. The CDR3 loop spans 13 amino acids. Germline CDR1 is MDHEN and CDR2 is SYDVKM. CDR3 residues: CATRIGWNTEAFF. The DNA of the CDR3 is TGTGCCACCCGAATCGGTTGGAACACTGAAGCTTTCTTT. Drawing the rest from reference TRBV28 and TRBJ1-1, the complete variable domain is DVKVTQSSRYLVKRTGEKVFLECVQDMDHENMFWYRQDPGLGLRLIYFSYDVKMKEKGDIPEGYSVSREKKERFSLILESASTNQTSMYLCATRIGWNTEAFFGQGTRLTVV.

The chain's CDR3 is CASSLDIGELFF. The CDR3 DNA sequence: TGTGCCAGCAGCTTAGATATCGGGGAGCTGTTTTTT. The V gene is TRBV7-8, the J gene TRBJ2-2; D is unclear. The CDR3 runs 12 residues. V was cut by 1 base and J by 7 bases, with 4 bases left in between. The germline V gene has CDR1 SGHVS and CDR2 FQNEAQ. Based on the CDR3 plus reference TRBV7-8 and TRBJ2-2, the full variable domain is GAGVSQSPRYKVAKRGQDVALRCDPISGHVSLFWYQQALGQGPEFLTYFQNEAQLDKSGLPSDRFFAERPEGSVSTLKIQRTQQEDSAVYLCASSLDIGELFFGEGSRLTVL.

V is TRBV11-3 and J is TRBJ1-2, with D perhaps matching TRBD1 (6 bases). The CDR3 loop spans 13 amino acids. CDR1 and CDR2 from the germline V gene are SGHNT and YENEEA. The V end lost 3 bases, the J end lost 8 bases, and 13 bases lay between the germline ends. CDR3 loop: CASSFGGGYGYTF. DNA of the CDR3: TGTGCCAGCAGCTTCGGAGGGGGTTACGGCTACACCTTC.

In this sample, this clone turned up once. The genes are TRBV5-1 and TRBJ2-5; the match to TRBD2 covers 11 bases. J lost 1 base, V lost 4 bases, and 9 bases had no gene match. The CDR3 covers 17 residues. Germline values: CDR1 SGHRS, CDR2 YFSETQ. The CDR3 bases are TGCGCCAGCAGCCTCTCCCTAGCGGGGGGCTTCCAAGAGACCCAGTACTTC. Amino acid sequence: CASSLSLAGGFQETQYF.

The CDR3 nucleotides are TGTGCCCGGGACTACAGGGGGCAAACCGGGGAGCTGTTTTTT. Its translation is CARDYRGQTGELFF. The rearrangement links TRBV30 to TRBJ2-2; 9 bases align to TRBD1. V shed 8 bases and J 5 bases; nucleotides not matched to a gene: 9. The germline CDR1 and CDR2 sequences are GTSNPN and SVGIG (reference sequence). The CDR3 contains 14 residues.

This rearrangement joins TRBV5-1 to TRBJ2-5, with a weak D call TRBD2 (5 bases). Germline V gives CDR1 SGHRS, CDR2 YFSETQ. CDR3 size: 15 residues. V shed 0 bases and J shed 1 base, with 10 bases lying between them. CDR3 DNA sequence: TGCGCCAGCAGCTTGGGAGGGCTACCCCAAGAGACCCAGTACTTC. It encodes CASSLGGLPQETQYF.

DNA of the CDR3: TGTGCCAGCAGCGTAGCGGGGGGGGGCCTGAACACTGAAGCTTTCTTT. It is translated as CASSVAGGGLNTEAFF. The chain carries TRBV9 and TRBJ1-1; a possible D gene is TRBD1 (6 bases). The CDR3 has 16 amino acids. Germline V gene data show CDR1 as SGDLS and CDR2 as YYNGEE. V lost 0 bases and J 0 bases, leaving 12 bases between the germline ends.

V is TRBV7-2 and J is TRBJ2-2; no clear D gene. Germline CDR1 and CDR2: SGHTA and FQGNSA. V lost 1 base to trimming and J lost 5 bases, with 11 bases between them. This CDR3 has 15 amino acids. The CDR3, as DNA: TGTGCCAGCAGCTTAGGCCCTATCGGGACCGGGGAGCTGTTTTTT. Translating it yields CASSLGPIGTGELFF.

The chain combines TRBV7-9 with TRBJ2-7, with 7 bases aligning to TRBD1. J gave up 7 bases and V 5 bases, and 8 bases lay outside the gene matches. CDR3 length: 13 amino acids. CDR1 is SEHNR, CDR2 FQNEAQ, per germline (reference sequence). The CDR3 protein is CASSRTGAWEQYF. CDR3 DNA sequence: TGTGCCAGCAGCCGCACAGGGGCGTGGGAGCAGTACTTC.

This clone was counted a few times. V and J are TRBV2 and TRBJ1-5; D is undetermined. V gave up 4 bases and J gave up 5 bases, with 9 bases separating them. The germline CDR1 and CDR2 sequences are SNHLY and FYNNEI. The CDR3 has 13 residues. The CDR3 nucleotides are TGTGCCAGCAGTGGTGTCAGAGATCAGCCCCAGCATTTT. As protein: CASSGVRDQPQHF.

The chain's CDR3 is CASSPHQGSYGYTF. The CDR3 DNA is TGTGCCAGCAGTCCACATCAGGGGTCCTATGGCTACACCTTC. The rearrangement uses TRBV28 and TRBJ1-2; possible D gene TRBD1, 6 bases. CDR1 and CDR2 (germline): MDHEN, SYDVKM. This CDR3 is built from 14 residues. Trimming took off 5 bases at V and 4 bases at J, with 14 bases between the two ends.

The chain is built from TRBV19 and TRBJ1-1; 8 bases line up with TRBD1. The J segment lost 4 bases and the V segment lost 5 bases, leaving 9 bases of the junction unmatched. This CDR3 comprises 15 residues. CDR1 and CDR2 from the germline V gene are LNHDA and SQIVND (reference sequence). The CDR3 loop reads CASSLVRDRSTEAFF. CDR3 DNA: TGTGCCAGTAGTCTGGTCCGGGACAGGAGCACTGAAGCTTTCTTT.

The CDR3 region is CASSGGPGLSYNEQFF. The CDR3 nucleotides are TGTGCCAGCTCAGGGGGGCCAGGTTTGTCCTACAATGAGCAGTTCTTC. The V and J genes are TRBV11-2 and TRBJ2-1, with D possibly being TRBD1 (7 bases). This CDR3 comprises 16 residues. Trimming took 8 bases from V and 1 from J, leaving 18 bases between them. Germline CDR1 SGHAT, CDR2 FQNNGV.

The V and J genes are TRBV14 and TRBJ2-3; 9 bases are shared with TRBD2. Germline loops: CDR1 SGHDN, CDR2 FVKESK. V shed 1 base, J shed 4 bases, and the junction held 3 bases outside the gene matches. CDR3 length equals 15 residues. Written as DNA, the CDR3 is TGTGCCAGCAGCCAAGTAGCGGGGGCTTCAGATACGCAGTATTTT. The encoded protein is CASSQVAGASDTQYF. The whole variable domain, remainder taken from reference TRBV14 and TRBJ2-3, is EAGVTQFPSHSVIEKGQTVTLRCDPISGHDNLYWYRRVMGKEIKFLLHFVKESKQDESGMPNNRFLAERTGGTYSTLKVQPAELEDSGVYFCASSQVAGASDTQYFGPGTRLTVL.

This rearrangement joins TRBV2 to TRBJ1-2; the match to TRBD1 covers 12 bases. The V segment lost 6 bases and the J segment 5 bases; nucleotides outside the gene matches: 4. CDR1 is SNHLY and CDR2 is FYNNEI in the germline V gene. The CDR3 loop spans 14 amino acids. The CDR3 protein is CASRGDRGPYGYTF. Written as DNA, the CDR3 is TGTGCCAGCAGGGGGGACAGGGGGCCATATGGCTACACCTTC. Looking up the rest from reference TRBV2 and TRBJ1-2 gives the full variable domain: EPEVTQTPSHQVTQMGQEVILRCVPISNHLYFYWYRQILGQKVEFLVSFYNNEISEKSEIFDDQFSVERPDGSNFTLKIRSTKLEDSAMYFCASRGDRGPYGYTFGSGTRLTVV.

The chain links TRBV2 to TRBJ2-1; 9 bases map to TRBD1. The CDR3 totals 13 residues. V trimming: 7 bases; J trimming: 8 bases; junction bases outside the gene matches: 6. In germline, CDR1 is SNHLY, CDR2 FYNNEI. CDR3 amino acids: CASTGGDRDEQFF. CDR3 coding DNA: TGTGCCAGCACCGGTGGGGACAGGGATGAGCAGTTCTTC.

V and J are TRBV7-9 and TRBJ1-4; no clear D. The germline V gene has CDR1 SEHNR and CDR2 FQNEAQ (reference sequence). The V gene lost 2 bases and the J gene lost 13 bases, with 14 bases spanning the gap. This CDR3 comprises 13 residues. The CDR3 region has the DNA TGTGCCAGCAGCTTAAACGTAGGGAAGGGACTGTTTTTT. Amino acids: CASSLNVGKGLFF.

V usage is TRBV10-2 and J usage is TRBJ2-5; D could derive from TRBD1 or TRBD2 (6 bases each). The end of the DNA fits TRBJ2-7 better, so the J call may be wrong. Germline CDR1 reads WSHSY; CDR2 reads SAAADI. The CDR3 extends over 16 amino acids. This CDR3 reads CASSEQGHGSSYEQYF. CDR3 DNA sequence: TGCGCCAGCAGTGAGCAGGGACACGGGAGCTCCTACGAGCAGTACTTC.

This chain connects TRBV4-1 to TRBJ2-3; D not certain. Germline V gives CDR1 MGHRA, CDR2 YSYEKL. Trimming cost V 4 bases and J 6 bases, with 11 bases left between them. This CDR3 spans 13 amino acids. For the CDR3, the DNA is TGCGCCAGCAGCCTTGGTAGCCGGGATACGCAGTATTTT. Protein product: CASSLGSRDTQYF.